This is a list of T cell receptor beta chains from one sample in a study of Graves' ophthalmopathy and Graves' hyperthyroidism. TCRdb passed the multiplex PCR reads through MiXCR, listing each CDR3 protein once. Found here are hundreds of thousands of distinct CDR3 sequences, over 20% of them singletons; the top ten hold roughly 7.4%. Specimen: peripheral blood. Receptor source: a woman younger than 35 with stable Graves' hyperthyroidism. Some clones in this sample may be carry-over from other donors' samples. Each CDR3 is given without its conserved first and last residue.

J: TRBJ2-5; V: TRBV3-1; CDR3: ASTDMETQY
J: TRBJ1-1; V: TRBV3-1; CDR3: ASSQEVSLTEAF
J: TRBJ2-7; V: TRBV6-1; CDR3: ASSPYEQY
J: TRBJ1-5; V: TRBV19; CDR3: AGGRGVRGNQPQH
J: TRBJ2-5; V: TRBV6-4; CDR3: ASRVAGEQETQY
J: TRBJ1-5; V: TRBV19; CDR3: ASSRQGAQPQH
J: TRBJ2-5; V: TRBV3-1; CDR3: ASSQVRGETQY
J: TRBJ2-7; V: TRBV3-1; CDR3: ASSQDFRDNTYEQY
J: TRBJ1-2; V: TRBV6-5; CDR3: ASSRTGAYGYT
J: TRBJ1-5; V: TRBV30; CDR3: AWRPAGEGQPQH
J: TRBJ1-5; V: TRBV28; CDR3: ASSLLSEDGQPQH
J: TRBJ2-5; V: TRBV20-1; CDR3: SAPGQGQETQY
J: TRBJ1-2; V: TRBV12-3/TRBV12-4; CDR3: ASTLEGSVYGYT
J: TRBJ1-5; V: TRBV28; CDR3: ASSKGTGNQPQH
J: TRBJ1-5; V: TRBV12-3/TRBV12-4; CDR3: ASSLRGEWSNQPQH
J: TRBJ1-1; V: TRBV9; CDR3: ASSVEDEDTEAF
J: TRBJ1-1; V: TRBV19; CDR3: ASNLQGGRFTEAF
J: TRBJ2-7; V: TRBV5-1; CDR3: ASSLSVETGTYEQY
J: TRBJ1-1; V: TRBV20-1; CDR3: SNRRSTEAF
J: TRBJ2-7; V: TRBV12-3/TRBV12-4; CDR3: ASSLVEQALREQY
J: TRBJ2-7; V: TRBV2; CDR3: ASSEVRGSSYEQY
J: TRBJ1-1; V: TRBV9; CDR3: ASNNPGNTEAF
J: TRBJ1-2; V: TRBV19; CDR3: ASTGSPNYGYT
J: TRBJ2-2; V: TRBV20-1; CDR3: SATTSTGELF
J: TRBJ2-7; V: TRBV29-1; CDR3: SVEHPGYEQY
J: TRBJ1-1; V: TRBV20-1; CDR3: SAMLGDTEAF
J: TRBJ1-1; V: TRBV6-5; CDR3: ASSYGGYMNTEAF
J: TRBJ2-5; V: TRBV6-1; CDR3: ASSDLARGTQY
J: TRBJ2-7; V: TRBV6-1; CDR3: ASLDRRGQY
J: TRBJ1-2; V: TRBV11-2; CDR3: ASSPGTGVHGYT
J: TRBJ2-6; V: TRBV6-2/TRBV6-3; CDR3: ASRQTGVPLHSGANVLT
J: TRBJ1-5; V: TRBV4-1; CDR3: ASSQGDLKQH
J: TRBJ2-7; V: TRBV6-2/TRBV6-3; CDR3: ASRTSGSDEQY
J: TRBJ2-5; V: TRBV10-3; CDR3: AIRETGLETQY
J: TRBJ1-3; V: TRBV6-5; CDR3: ASSYGGPAGNTIY
J: TRBJ1-1; V: TRBV15; CDR3: ATSPIDGVRGGF
J: TRBJ2-5; V: TRBV6-1; CDR3: ASSWTGGRETQY
J: TRBJ1-6; V: TRBV10-2; CDR3: ASTRQGDSPLH
J: TRBJ2-4; V: TRBV7-9; CDR3: ASSRDRKNIQY
J: TRBJ2-7; V: TRBV6-5; CDR3: ASSSRDTSYEQY
J: TRBJ1-6; V: TRBV6-1; CDR3: ASIVDRGTPLH
J: TRBJ1-2; V: TRBV27; CDR3: ASSAALGPAGNGYT
J: TRBJ1-3; V: TRBV12-3/TRBV12-4; CDR3: ASSRLVDTIY
J: TRBJ1-6; V: TRBV3-1; CDR3: ASSPTGKHSPLH
J: TRBJ2-4; V: TRBV2; CDR3: ASSPESWAIQY
J: TRBJ2-7; V: TRBV20-1; CDR3: SARAGTGGLEQY
J: TRBJ2-7; V: TRBV20-1; CDR3: SATTGPMYEQY
J: TRBJ1-5; V: TRBV12-3/TRBV12-4; CDR3: AAGEGIYSNQPQH
J: TRBJ1-2; V: TRBV12-3/TRBV12-4; CDR3: ASSPTPFSYGYT
J: TRBJ1-1; V: TRBV30; CDR3: AWSSGLSTEAF
J: TRBJ2-5; V: TRBV6-1; CDR3: ASSARDRGRETQY
J: TRBJ2-5; V: TRBV6-1; CDR3: ASSRGLAGVGQETQY
J: TRBJ2-7; V: TRBV20-1; CDR3: SAEHSSYEQY
J: TRBJ1-2; V: TRBV12-3/TRBV12-4; CDR3: ASSLDQPYGYT